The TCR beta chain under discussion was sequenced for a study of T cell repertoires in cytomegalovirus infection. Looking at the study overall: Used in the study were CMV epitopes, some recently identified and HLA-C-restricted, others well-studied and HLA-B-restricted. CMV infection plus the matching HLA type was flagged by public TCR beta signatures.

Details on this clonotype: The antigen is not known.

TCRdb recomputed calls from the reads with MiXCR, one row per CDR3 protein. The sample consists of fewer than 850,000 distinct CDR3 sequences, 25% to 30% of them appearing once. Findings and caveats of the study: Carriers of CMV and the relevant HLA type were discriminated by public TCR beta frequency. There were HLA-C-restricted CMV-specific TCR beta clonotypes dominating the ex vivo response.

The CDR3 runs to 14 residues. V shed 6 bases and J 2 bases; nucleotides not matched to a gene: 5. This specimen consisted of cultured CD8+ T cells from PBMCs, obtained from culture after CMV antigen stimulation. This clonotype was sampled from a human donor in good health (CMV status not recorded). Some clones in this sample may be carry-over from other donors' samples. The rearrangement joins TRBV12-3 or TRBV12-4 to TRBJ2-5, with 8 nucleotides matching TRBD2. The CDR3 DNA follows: TGTGCCAGCAGGGTCGGGACTAGGCAAGAGACCCAGTACTTC. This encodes CASRVGTRQETQYF.